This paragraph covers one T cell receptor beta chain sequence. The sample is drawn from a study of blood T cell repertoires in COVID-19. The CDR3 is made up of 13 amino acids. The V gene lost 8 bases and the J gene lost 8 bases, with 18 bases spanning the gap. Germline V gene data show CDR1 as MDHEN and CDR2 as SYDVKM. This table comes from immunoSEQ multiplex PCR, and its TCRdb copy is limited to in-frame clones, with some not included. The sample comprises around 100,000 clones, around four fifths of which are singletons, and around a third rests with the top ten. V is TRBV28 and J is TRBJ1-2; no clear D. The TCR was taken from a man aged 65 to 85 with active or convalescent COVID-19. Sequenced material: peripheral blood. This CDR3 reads CASLGHLGQGYTF. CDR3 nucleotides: TGTGCCAGCCTTGGGCATCTTGGCCAGGGCTACACCTTC.